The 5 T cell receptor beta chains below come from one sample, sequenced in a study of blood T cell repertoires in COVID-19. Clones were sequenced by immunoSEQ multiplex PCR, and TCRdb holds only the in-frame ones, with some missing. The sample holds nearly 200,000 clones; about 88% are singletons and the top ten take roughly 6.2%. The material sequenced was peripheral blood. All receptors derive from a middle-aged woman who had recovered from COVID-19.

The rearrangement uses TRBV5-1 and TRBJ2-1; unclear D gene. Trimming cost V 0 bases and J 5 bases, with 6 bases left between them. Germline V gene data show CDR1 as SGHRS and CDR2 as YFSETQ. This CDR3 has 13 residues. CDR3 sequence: CASSLGRDNEQFF. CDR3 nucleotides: TGCGCCAGCAGCTTGGGTCGGGACAATGAGCAGTTCTTC.

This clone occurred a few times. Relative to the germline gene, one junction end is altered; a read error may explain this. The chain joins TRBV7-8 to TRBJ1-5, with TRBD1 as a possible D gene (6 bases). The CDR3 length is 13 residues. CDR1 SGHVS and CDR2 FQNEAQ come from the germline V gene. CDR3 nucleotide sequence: TGTGCCAGCAGCTTAGCGAGTCAGGCCTACAGGGATTTT. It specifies CASSLASQAYRDF.

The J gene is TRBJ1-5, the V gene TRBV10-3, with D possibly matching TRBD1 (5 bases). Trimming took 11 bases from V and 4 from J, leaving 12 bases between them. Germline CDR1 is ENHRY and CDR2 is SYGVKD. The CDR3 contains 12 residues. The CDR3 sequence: CAAQGRNQPQHF. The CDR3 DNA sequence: TGTGCCGCCCAGGGTCGAAATCAGCCCCAGCATTTT.

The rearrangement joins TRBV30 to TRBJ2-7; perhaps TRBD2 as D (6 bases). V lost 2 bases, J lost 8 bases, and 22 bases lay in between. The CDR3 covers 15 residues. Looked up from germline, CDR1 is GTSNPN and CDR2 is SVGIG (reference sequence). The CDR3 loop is CAWSFSGSTGGQQYF. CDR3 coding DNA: TGTGCCTGGAGTTTCAGCGGGTCTACCGGCGGGCAGCAGTACTTC.

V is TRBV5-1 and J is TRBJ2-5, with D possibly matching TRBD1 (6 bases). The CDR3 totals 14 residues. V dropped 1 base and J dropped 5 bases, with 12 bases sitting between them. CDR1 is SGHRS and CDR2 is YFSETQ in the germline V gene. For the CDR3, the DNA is TGCGCCAGCAGCTTGTCTGACAGGATCGAGACCCAGTACTTC. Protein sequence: CASSLSDRIETQYF.